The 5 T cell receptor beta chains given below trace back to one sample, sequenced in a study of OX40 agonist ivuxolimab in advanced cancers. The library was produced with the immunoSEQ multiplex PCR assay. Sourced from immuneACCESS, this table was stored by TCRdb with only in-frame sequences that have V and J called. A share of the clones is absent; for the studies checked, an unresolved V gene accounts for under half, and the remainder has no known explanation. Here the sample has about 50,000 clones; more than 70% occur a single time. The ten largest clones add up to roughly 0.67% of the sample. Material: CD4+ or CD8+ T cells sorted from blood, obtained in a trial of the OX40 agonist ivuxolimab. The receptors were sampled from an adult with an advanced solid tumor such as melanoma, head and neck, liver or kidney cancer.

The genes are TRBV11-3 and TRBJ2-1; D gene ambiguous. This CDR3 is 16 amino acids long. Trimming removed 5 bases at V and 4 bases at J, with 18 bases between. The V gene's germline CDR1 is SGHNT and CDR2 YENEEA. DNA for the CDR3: TGTGCCAGCAGCACGGCTAGGCAGTCCTTATACAATGAGCAGTTCTTC. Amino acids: CASSTARQSLYNEQFF.

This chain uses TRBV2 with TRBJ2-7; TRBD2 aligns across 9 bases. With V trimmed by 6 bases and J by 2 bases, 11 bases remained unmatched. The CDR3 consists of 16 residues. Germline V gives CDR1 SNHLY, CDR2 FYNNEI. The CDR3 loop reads CASRGYRKREAYEQYF. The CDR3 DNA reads TGTGCCAGCAGGGGGTACAGGAAGCGGGAGGCCTACGAGCAGTACTTC.

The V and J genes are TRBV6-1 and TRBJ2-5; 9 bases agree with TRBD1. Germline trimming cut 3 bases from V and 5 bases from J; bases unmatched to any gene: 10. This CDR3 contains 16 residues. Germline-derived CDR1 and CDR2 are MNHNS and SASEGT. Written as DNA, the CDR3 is TGTGCCAGCAGTGACGGACAGGGGCGAAGTCAGGAGACCCAGTACTTC. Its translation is CASSDGQGRSQETQYF.

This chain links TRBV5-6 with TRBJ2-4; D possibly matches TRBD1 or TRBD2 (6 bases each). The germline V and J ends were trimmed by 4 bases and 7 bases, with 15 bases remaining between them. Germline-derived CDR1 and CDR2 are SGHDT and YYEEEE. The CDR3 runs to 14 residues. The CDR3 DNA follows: TGTGCCAGCAGCACCCCGGGGGCTGGGAACATTCAGTACTTC. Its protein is CASSTPGAGNIQYF. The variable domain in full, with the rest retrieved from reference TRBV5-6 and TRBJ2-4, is DAGVTQSPTHLIKTRGQQVTLRCSPKSGHDTVSWYQQALGQGPQFIFQYYEEEERQRGNFPDRFSGHQFPNYSSELNVNALLLGDSALYLCASSTPGAGNIQYFGAGTRLSVL.

The CDR3 reads CASSLTGTANTEAFF. The CDR3 DNA reads as TGTGCCAGCAGCTTAACCGGGACAGCGAACACTGAAGCTTTCTTT. The chain combines TRBV7-3 with TRBJ1-1; 7 bases map to TRBD1. CDR3 size: 15 residues. CDR1 and CDR2 (germline): SGHTA, FQGTGA. Trimming took 0 bases from V and 1 from J; bases not matched to a gene: 2.